Sequencing of this T cell receptor (beta chain) was carried out in a study of cytotoxic CD8 clonotypes in ibrutinib-treated CLL. Regarding this clone: Its specificity is unknown.

Data came from immunoSEQ multiplex PCR; TCRdb stores just in-frame clones and leaves some out. Of some 200,000 clones in the sample, approximately 75% were seen once. The CDR3 sequence is 14 residues long. Losses at the gene ends were 4 bases for V and 2 bases for J; bases not matched to a gene: 5. In germline, CDR1 is SGHRS, CDR2 YFSETQ. General study results and limits: Contraction or stability on treatment characterized the public clonotypes, which were uncommon.

The material sequenced was PBMCs, taken after 12 months of ibrutinib treatment. The chain joins TRBV5-1 to TRBJ2-5; 7 nucleotides align to TRBD2. This TCR came from a human donor with chronic lymphocytic leukemia. The CDR3 DNA follows: TGCGCCAGCAGCGCCGGGACTAAGCAAGAGACCCAGTACTTC. Residues: CASSAGTKQETQYF.